Listed here are 2 T cell receptor beta chains from one sample, sequenced in a study of Ad26.COV2.S vaccination and SARS-CoV-2 variants. Indicated treatment: over 15 received Ad26.COV2.S at low or high dose, single or two shots; about 5 received placebo; per-sample allocation not given. Day 63 after the first injection of vaccine or placebo was the sampling time. Generated by immunoSEQ multiplex PCR, the TCRdb table keeps only in-frame clones and is missing some. The sample has some 300,000 clones; around 85% are singletons. The sample consisted of peripheral blood, taken in a trial of Ad26.COV2.S vaccine versus placebo. These receptor sequences come from a person aged 18-65 years who received the Ad26.COV2.S COVID-19 vaccine or a placebo.

The V gene is TRBV7-2, the J gene TRBJ2-3; unclear D gene. Per the germline V gene, CDR1 is SGHTA and CDR2 is FQGNSA. The length of the CDR3 is 15 residues. V gave up 5 bases and J gave up 0 bases, with 12 bases separating them. The CDR3 loop is CASSTDPTSTDTQYF. Written as DNA, the CDR3 is TGTGCCAGCAGCACCGACCCGACTAGCACAGATACGCAGTATTTT.

This clone appeared a single time. The rearrangement joins TRBV6-5 to TRBJ1-5, with unresolved D. The CDR3 contains 13 residues. Trimming stripped 6 bases from V and 4 bases from J, with 10 bases between. The germline CDR1 and CDR2 sequences are MNHEY and SVGAGI. The CDR3 region is CASRSSLNQPQHF. CDR3 nucleotide sequence: TGTGCCAGCAGGAGCAGCCTGAATCAGCCCCAGCATTTT.